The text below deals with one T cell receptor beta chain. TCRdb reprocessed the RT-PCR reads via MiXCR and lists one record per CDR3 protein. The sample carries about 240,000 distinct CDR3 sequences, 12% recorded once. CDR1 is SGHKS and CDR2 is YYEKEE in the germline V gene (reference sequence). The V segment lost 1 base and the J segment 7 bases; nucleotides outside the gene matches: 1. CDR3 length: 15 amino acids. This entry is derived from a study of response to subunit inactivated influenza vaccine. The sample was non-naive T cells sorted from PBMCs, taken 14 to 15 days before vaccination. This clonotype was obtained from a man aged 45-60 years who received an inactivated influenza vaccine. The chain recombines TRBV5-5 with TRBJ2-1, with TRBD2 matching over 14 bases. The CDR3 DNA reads TGTGCCAGCAGCTTGTGGACTAGCGGGAGGAATGAGCAGTTCTTC. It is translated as CASSLWTSGRNEQFF.